This T cell receptor beta chain was sequenced in a study of T cells in Graves' hyperthyroidism and ophthalmopathy. Whole-study findings and limits: Blood also showed most of the thyroid clonotypes that were expanded above 0.001.

Amplification of TCR beta CDR3 regions was performed using RNA transcripts as template. When the TCR CDR3 underwent first-round RT-PCR, the HTBI primer set was used. TCRdb ran MiXCR on the multiplex PCR reads and lists one entry per CDR3 protein. The sample has 300,000 to 450,000 distinct CDR3 sequences, around 14% seen once; the top ten hold 25% to 35%. Many counts were recorded for this clonotype. The antigen remains undetermined. Newly diagnosed hyperthyroidism, duration under 2 months, in patients aged 18 to 65. CDR1 DFQATT and CDR2 SNEGSKA come from the germline V gene (reference sequence). J was trimmed by 2 bases and V by 3 bases; bases with no gene match: 3. The CDR3 is 13 residues long.

J is TRBJ2-7 and V is TRBV20-1; 8 nucleotides agree with TRBD1. This clonotype originated in a woman aged 18-29 years with Graves' hyperthyroidism that later progressed to Graves' ophthalmopathy. Sample: blood. CDR3 region: CSARDRATYEQYF. CDR3 nucleotides: TGCAGTGCTAGGGACAGGGCGACCTACGAGCAGTACTTC.